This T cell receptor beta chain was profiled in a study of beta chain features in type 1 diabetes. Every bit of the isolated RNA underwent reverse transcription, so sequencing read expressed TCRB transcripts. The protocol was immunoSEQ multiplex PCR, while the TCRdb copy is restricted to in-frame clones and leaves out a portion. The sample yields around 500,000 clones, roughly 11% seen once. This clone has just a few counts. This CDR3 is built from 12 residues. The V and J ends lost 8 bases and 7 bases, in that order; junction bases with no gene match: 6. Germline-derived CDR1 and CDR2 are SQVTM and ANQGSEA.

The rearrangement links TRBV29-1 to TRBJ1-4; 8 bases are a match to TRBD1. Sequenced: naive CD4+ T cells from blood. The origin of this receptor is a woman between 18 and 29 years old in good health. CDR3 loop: CSFQGAREKLFF. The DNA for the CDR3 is TGCAGCTTCCAGGGGGCGCGTGAAAAACTGTTTTTT. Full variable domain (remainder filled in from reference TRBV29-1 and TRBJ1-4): SAVISQKPSRDICQRGTSLTIQCQVDSQVTMMFWYRQQPGQSLTLIATANQGSEATYESGFVIDKFPISRPNLTFSTLTVSNMSPEDSSIYLCSFQGAREKLFFGSGTQLSVL.